A selection of T cell receptor beta chains follows, all from one sample in a study of CD8 T cells in ankylosing spondylitis. TCRdb ran MiXCR on the 5' RACE reads and lists one entry per CDR3 protein. The table includes fewer than 350,000 distinct CDR3 sequences, 11% detected once. Sequences were obtained from blood, either unsorted or a sorted T cell fraction (not recorded which). These receptors were collected from a female donor with ankylosing spondylitis or in good health (not recorded which). Each CDR3 is given with its conserved first and last residue. A D gene is named only where the DNA matches it firmly. Size is stated for part of the rows, as once, few or many counts, or as a class when the clone is expanded.

J	size	D	V	CDR3	DNA
TRBJ2-7	NA	TRBD2	TRBV9	CASSATGGTNLAYEQYF	TGTGCCAGCAGCGCCACGGGAGGGACTAACTTGGCCTACGAGCAGTACTTC
TRBJ2-1	many	TRBD2	TRBV7-2	CASSIRSGRANEQFF	TGTGCCAGCAGCATCCGAAGCGGGAGGGCCAATGAGCAGTTCTTC
TRBJ1-3	many	TRBD1	TRBV12-3/TRBV12-4	CASSPGGSRNTIYF	TGTGCCAGCAGCCCAGGGGGCTCAAGAAACACCATATATTTT
TRBJ1-4	many	NA	TRBV5-1	CASSAGLLSTMKTNEKLFF	TGCGCCAGCAGCGCGGGACTTCTGAGCACAATGAAGACTAATGAAAAACTGTTTTTT
TRBJ2-1	NA	TRBD2	TRBV11-2	CASSGWGLAGGASYNEQFF	TGTGCCAGCAGCGGTTGGGGACTAGCGGGAGGGGCGTCCTACAATGAGCAGTTCTTC
TRBJ2-2	NA	NA	TRBV5-6	CASSLRASGELFF	TGTGCCAGCAGCTTGAGGGCGTCCGGGGAGCTGTTTTTT
TRBJ2-3	many	NA	TRBV20-1	CSASDDTDTQYF	TGCAGTGCGTCGGACGACACAGATACGCAGTATTTT
TRBJ1-1	NA	TRBD1	TRBV5-1	CASSSGTGTARDTEAFF	TGCGCCAGCAGCTCCGGGACAGGGACGGCACGAGACACTGAAGCTTTCTTT
TRBJ2-1	many	TRBD2	TRBV29-1	CSVEGLRTSGYNEQFF	TGCAGCGTTGAGGGACTACGGACTAGCGGCTACAATGAGCAGTTCTTC
TRBJ2-1	many	TRBD2	TRBV13	CASSLRLGLEPEQFF	TGTGCCAGCAGCCTTCGGCTGGGACTAGAGCCTGAGCAGTTCTTC
TRBJ2-1	NA	NA	TRBV6-2/TRBV6-3	CASSSDEQFF	TGTGCCAGCAGTTCAGATGAGCAGTTCTTC
TRBJ2-1	many	NA	TRBV5-1	CASSLTGWDEQFF	TGCGCCAGCAGCTTGACAGGGTGGGATGAGCAGTTCTTC
TRBJ2-6	few	NA	TRBV20-1	CSARPSSGANVLTF	TGCAGTGCTAGACCAAGCTCTGGGGCCAACGTCCTGACTTTC
TRBJ2-5	NA	TRBD1	TRBV18	CASSRPGQGETQYF	TGTGCCAGCTCACGACCGGGACAGGGAGAGACCCAGTACTTC
TRBJ2-7	many	TRBD1	TRBV29-1	CSVLQGVSYEQYF	TGCAGCGTTTTACAGGGGGTTTCCTACGAGCAGTACTTC
TRBJ2-7	NA	TRBD1	TRBV20-1	CSAADDRDEQYF	TGCAGTGCGGCGGACGACAGGGACGAGCAGTACTTC
TRBJ2-7	few	NA	TRBV20-1	CSAQRGVSHEQYF	TGCAGTGCCCAACGTGGGGTATCCCACGAGCAGTACTTC
TRBJ1-3	many	NA	TRBV10-3	CAISESDISSGNTIYF	TGTGCCATCAGTGAGTCGGACATCAGCTCTGGAAACACCATATATTTT
TRBJ1-1	few	NA	TRBV15	CATSPGNWNTEAFF	TGTGCCACCTCCCCGGGCAACTGGAACACTGAAGCGTTCTTT
TRBJ1-2	many	NA	TRBV27	CASRPTAFYGYTF	TGTGCCAGCAGACCAACAGCGTTCTATGGCTACACCTTC
TRBJ2-2	many	TRBD1	TRBV9	CASSVVGSDRVITGELFF	TGTGCCAGCAGCGTTGTGGGCTCGGACAGGGTGATCACCGGGGAGCTGTTTTTT
TRBJ1-2	few	TRBD1	TRBV7-2	CASSFGTASNYGYTF	TGTGCCAGCAGCTTCGGGACAGCCAGTAACTATGGCTACACCTTC
TRBJ2-7	few	NA	TRBV5-1	CASSLDVMSSEQYF	TGCGCCAGCAGCTTGGACGTGATGTCCTCCGAGCAGTACTTC
TRBJ1-5	once	NA	TRBV2	CASYSGASINQPQHF	TGTGCCAGCTATTCCGGGGCCTCAATTAATCAGCCCCAGCATTTT
TRBJ2-7	once	TRBD1	TRBV28	CASVLQGADEQYF	TGTGCCAGCGTCCTACAGGGGGCGGACGAGCAGTACTTC
TRBJ1-1	NA	NA	TRBV7-2	CASSPTGQMNTEASF	TGTGCCAGCAGCCCCACCGGACAGATGAACACTGAAGCTTCCTTT
TRBJ2-7	NA	TRBD1	TRBV2	CASSLDRGLDEQYF	TGTGCCAGCAGTCTCGACAGGGGGCTGGACGAGCAGTACTTC
TRBJ2-1	NA	NA	TRBV11-1	CASSSEEFALVRNNEQFF	TGTGCCAGCAGCTCCGAAGAGTTTGCGCTAGTCAGAAACAATGAGCAGTTCTTC
TRBJ2-2	NA	TRBD1	TRBV12-3/TRBV12-4	CASSLQGAGGELFF	TGTGCCAGCAGTTTACAGGGGGCAGGCGGGGAGCTGTTTTTT
TRBJ2-7	many	NA	TRBV9	CASGRKSYEQYF	TGTGCGTCGGGACGGAAGTCCTACGAGCAGTACTTC
TRBJ2-7	many	NA	TRBV20-1	CSARDHRRSSYEQYF	TGCAGTGCTAGAGATCACCGGCGGAGCTCCTACGAGCAGTACTTC
TRBJ2-3	NA	TRBD1	TRBV24-1	CATSDLHLRTGEFADTQYF	TGTGCCACCAGTGATTTGCATTTACGAACAGGGGAGTTTGCAGATACGCAGTATTTT
TRBJ2-5	few	TRBD2	TRBV10-3	CAISESQLGLAGGETQYF	TGTGCCATCAGTGAGTCTCAACTGGGACTAGCGGGCGGAGAGACCCAGTACTTC
TRBJ2-5	many	TRBD2	TRBV5-4	CASSRRLAEYQETQYF	TGTGCCAGCAGCCGGAGACTAGCGGAGTACCAAGAGACCCAGTACTTC
TRBJ2-1	few	TRBD1	TRBV29-1	CSVGQSNEQFF	TGCAGCGTGGGACAGAGCAATGAGCAGTTCTTC
TRBJ2-3	NA	TRBD2	TRBV29-1	CSVVTSGPHTLTDTQYF	TGCAGCGTGGTGACTAGCGGCCCACACACTCTCACAGATACGCAGTATTTT
TRBJ2-4	many	TRBD1	TRBV6-6	CASSRQGGDIQYF	TGTGCCAGCAGTCGACAGGGTGGGGACATTCAGTACTTC
TRBJ1-4	NA	NA	TRBV11-2	CASSLNLALFRDSLNEKLFF	TGTGCCAGCAGCTTGAACCTCGCCCTCTTCCGAGACAGTCTGAATGAAAAACTGTTTTTT
TRBJ2-7	many	TRBD2	TRBV7-2	CASSIAGSSYEQYF	TGTGCCAGCAGCATAGCGGGAAGCTCCTACGAGCAGTACTTC
TRBJ1-3	NA	NA	TRBV10-3	CAIRPDSGWNTIYF	TGTGCCATCAGGCCCGACAGTGGTTGGAACACCATATATTTT
TRBJ2-7	many	TRBD2	TRBV5-1	CASSLLGSGSSYEQYF	TGCGCCAGCAGCTTGTTGGGCAGCGGGAGCTCCTACGAGCAGTACTTC
TRBJ2-7	NA	NA	TRBV27	CASSLSPFAYEQYF	TGTGCCAGCAGTTTATCCCCCTTTGCCTACGAGCAGTACTTC